The T cell receptor beta chain described here comes from a study of response to subunit inactivated influenza vaccine. This clonotype was seen a few times. Via MiXCR, TCRdb re-called the RT-PCR reads, giving one row per CDR3 protein. Of under 850,000 distinct CDR3 sequences in the sample, about a fifth were seen once. This sample comprised PBMCs from blood, obtained roughly 5 days after vaccination. The clonotype originates from a man in his forties or fifties who received an inactivated influenza vaccine.

The CDR3 loop is CASSYAGQSNEKLFF. Written as DNA, the CDR3 is TGCGCCAGCAGCTACGCGGGACAGAGTAATGAAAAACTGTTTTTT. The chain carries TRBV5-1 and TRBJ1-4, with TRBD1 matching over 7 bases. From germline, CDR1 is SGHRS and CDR2 YFSETQ. With V trimmed by 3 bases and J by 4 bases, 6 bases remained unmatched. The CDR3 has 15 amino acids.